Given below is one T cell receptor beta chain in context. Its antigen remains unknown. These data are taken from a study of vaccination and CD4 T cells after COVID-19. Overall study: PCR on nasal swabs identified SARS-CoV-2 in convalescent patients, of whom several were mild and one severe.

The treatment denotes: approximately 9-day PBMC culture with coronavirus spike peptide pools or control peptides (ViraFEST assay). At both days 3 and 7, half the medium was replaced with fresh IL-2 medium. Sequencing of cultured CD4+ T cell DNA used the Oncomine TCR Beta short-read assay. TCRdb re-called the PCR reads with MiXCR, one entry per CDR3 protein. The sample includes around 21,000 distinct CDR3 sequences, around half seen only once; the top ten take approximately 7.4%. Germline CDR1 MNHEY, CDR2 SMNVEV (reference sequence). The CDR3 totals 17 residues. Deletions cut 0 bases from V and 4 bases from J, with 16 bases between.

V gene TRBV27 combines with J gene TRBJ1-3; no clear D. Sequenced: CD4+ T cells from blood, cultured in vitro. This clonotype was sampled from a human donor who had recovered from COVID-19. As DNA, the CDR3 is TGTGCCAGCAGTTTATCGGCCACGGGGTCGGGAGGAAACACCATATATTTT. Its protein is CASSLSATGSGGNTIYF.